The 18 T cell receptor beta chains given below trace back to one sample, sequenced in a study of OX40 agonist ivuxolimab in advanced cancers. Profiling relied on immunoSEQ multiplex PCR, and the TCRdb table lists in-frame clones only, not all of them. This table holds roughly 34,000 clones, around 83% found once. The sample consisted of CD4+ or CD8+ T cells sorted from blood, taken in a trial of the OX40 agonist ivuxolimab. The receptors originated from an adult with an advanced solid tumor such as melanoma, head and neck, liver or kidney cancer.

Turning to this clone: In the same sample, other DNA sequences code for this CDR3. The chain employs TRBV9 and TRBJ2-5; 11 bases agree with TRBD2. J lost 5 bases, V lost 0 bases, and 3 bases had no gene match. The CDR3 has 15 amino acids. The germline gives CDR1 SGDLS, CDR2 YYNGEE. The CDR3 sequence is CASSVDSGRGETQYF. CDR3 sequence (DNA): TGTGCCAGCAGCGTAGATAGCGGGAGGGGGGAGACCCAGTACTTC.

The chain is built from TRBV5-1 and TRBJ1-4; 7 bases map to TRBD1. Trimming removed 0 bases from V and 8 bases from J; junction bases left unmatched: 7. The germline V gene has CDR1 SGHRS and CDR2 YFSETQ. The CDR3 covers 15 residues. CDR3 protein: CASSLATGAGEKLFF. CDR3 in DNA: TGCGCCAGCAGCTTGGCAACAGGGGCAGGGGAAAAACTGTTTTTT.

The CDR3 is CASSSGQGGYTF. The CDR3 nucleotides read TGTGCCAGCTCATCAGGACAGGGTGGCTACACCTTC. The chain recombines TRBV18 with TRBJ1-2; the match to TRBD1 covers 8 bases. The junction had 3 bases not matched to a gene; V was cut back by 5 bases and J by 7 bases. Germline CDR1 is KGHSH and CDR2 is LQKENI. CDR3 length: 12 amino acids.

The chain joins TRBV7-9 to TRBJ1-2, with D unresolved. Trimming cost V 5 bases and J 4 bases, with 11 bases left between them. CDR1 is SEHNR and CDR2 is FQNEAQ in the germline V gene (reference sequence). CDR3 length equals 13 residues. CDR3 loop: CASSPETGYGYTF. CDR3 sequence (DNA): TGTGCCAGCAGCCCCGAGACGGGCTATGGCTACACCTTC.

A word on this clone: An end of the junction does not agree with germline; a read error may underlie this. This sequence joins TRBV10-2 and TRBJ1-4, with 7 bases matching TRBD1. The CDR3 is made up of 14 amino acids. Germline-derived CDR1 and CDR2 are WSHSY and SAAADI. CDR3 sequence: CASRKGAYNEKVFF. CDR3 sequence (DNA): TGCGCCAGCAGAAAGGGGGCATATAATGAAAAAGTGTTTTTT.

The chain combines TRBV5-1 with TRBJ2-4; D possibly corresponds to TRBD1 (7 bases). Germline-derived CDR1 and CDR2 are SGHRS and YFSETQ. Trimming stripped 0 bases from V and 8 bases from J, with 15 bases between. This CDR3 comprises 15 residues. CDR3 in DNA: TGCGCCAGCAGCTTGGCCTTGGGACAGCGGGACATTCAGTACTTC. Residues: CASSLALGQRDIQYF. The full variable domain, its missing parts supplied by reference TRBV5-1 and TRBJ2-4, is KAGVTQTPRYLIKTRGQQVTLSCSPISGHRSVSWYQQTPGQGLQFLFEYFSETQRNKGNFPGRFSGRQFSNSRSEMNVSTLELGDSALYLCASSLALGQRDIQYFGAGTRLSVL.

The chain recombines TRBV27 with TRBJ2-4; a weak D match, TRBD1 (6 bases). Trimming pared 6 bases from V and 3 bases from J, leaving 12 bases between. Germline V gene sequence: CDR1 MNHEY, CDR2 SMNVEV (reference sequence). This CDR3 has 14 amino acids. The CDR3 sequence is CASSPRGIKNIQYF. The DNA for the CDR3 is TGTGCCAGCAGCCCCAGGGGAATCAAAAACATTCAGTACTTC.

The chain uses TRBV19 and TRBJ1-1; no definite D call. Trimming removed 2 bases at V and 4 bases at J, with 11 bases between. The CDR3 sequence is 14 residues long. CDR1 is LNHDA, CDR2 SQIVND, per germline (reference sequence). The CDR3 coding sequence is TGTGCCAGTAGTATAAAGGCCGGGGTCACTGAAGCTTTCTTT. It encodes CASSIKAGVTEAFF.

V is TRBV6-5 and J is TRBJ1-6; the D is unclear. From germline, CDR1 is MNHEY and CDR2 SVGAGI. The CDR3 extends over 13 amino acids. Trimming left V 10 bases short and J 14 bases short, with 21 bases between. The CDR3 protein is CATRKAGIKALHF. The DNA for the CDR3 is TGTGCCACCCGAAAGGCTGGGATCAAGGCCCTCCACTTT.

The chain links TRBV5-8 to TRBJ1-1; no definite D call. Germline values: CDR1 SGHTS, CDR2 YDEGEE. This CDR3 region has 14 residues. Trimming removed 3 bases at V and 2 bases at J, with 11 bases between. The CDR3 region has the DNA TGTGCCAGCAGCTCTGGGGAGGCTAACACTGAAGCTTTCTTT. Translated: CASSSGEANTEAFF.

A few counts support this clone. The chain links TRBV18 to TRBJ1-2; 9 nucleotides align to TRBD1. In germline, CDR1 is KGHSH, CDR2 LQKENI. The CDR3 consists of 13 residues. Trimming cost V 3 bases and J 7 bases; bases outside gene matches: 3. In DNA, the CDR3 is TGTGCCAGCTCACCGGGGGGACAGGGTGGCTACACCTTC. It codes for CASSPGGQGGYTF.

This clone was detected a few times. The chain has TRBV19 and TRBJ1-2; no firm D call. The V end was cut by 2 bases, the J end by 7 bases, with 11 bases between. This CDR3 is built from 13 residues. The germline CDR1 and CDR2 sequences are LNHDA and SQIVND (reference sequence). The CDR3 loop reads CASSIQGFFGYTF. The DNA of the CDR3 is TGTGCCAGTAGTATACAAGGGTTTTTTGGCTACACCTTC. Drawing the rest from reference TRBV19 and TRBJ1-2, the complete variable domain is DGGITQSPKYLFRKEGQNVTLSCEQNLNHDAMYWYRQDPGQGLRLIYYSQIVNDFQKGDIAEGYSVSREKKESFPLTVTSAQKNPTAFYLCASSIQGFFGYTFGSGTRLTVV.

The chain joins TRBV19 to TRBJ2-6; TRBD1 matches 12 bases. V dropped 5 bases and J dropped 2; count of bases not matched to a gene: 13. The CDR3 consists of 20 residues. The germline CDR1 and CDR2 sequences are LNHDA and SQIVND (reference sequence). CDR3 loop: CASSPMGQGATGPGANVLTF. The CDR3 nucleotides are TGTGCCAGTAGTCCCATGGGACAGGGGGCGACTGGGCCTGGGGCCAACGTCCTGACTTTC.

The CDR3 sequence: CASTTSGSSYNEQFF. Here the CDR3 DNA reads TGTGCCAGTACTACTAGCGGGAGCTCCTACAATGAGCAGTTCTTC. The chain has TRBV19 and TRBJ2-1; the match to TRBD2 covers 11 bases. The germline gives CDR1 LNHDA, CDR2 SQIVND (reference sequence). Germline trimming cut 7 bases from V and 0 bases from J; bases unmatched to any gene: 2. The CDR3 runs 15 residues.

The J gene is TRBJ2-7, the V gene TRBV6-1; perhaps TRBD1 as D (6 bases). V was shortened by 9 bases and J by 3 bases, with 12 bases between the two germline ends. Germline CDR1 reads MNHNS; CDR2 reads SASEGT. This CDR3 contains 12 residues. The CDR3 sequence: CASNRVGYEQYF. The CDR3, as DNA: TGTGCCAGTAACAGGGTCGGCTACGAGCAGTACTTC.

This rearrangement joins TRBV9 to TRBJ1-1, with 7 bases that match TRBD1. Germline CDR1 is SGDLS and CDR2 is YYNGEE. V was clipped by 2 bases and J by 1 base; unmatched bases: 5. The CDR3 contains 15 residues. The CDR3 spells CASSVMTGSNTEAFF. The CDR3 bases are TGTGCCAGCAGCGTTATGACAGGGTCGAACACTGAAGCTTTCTTT.

This chain uses TRBV5-1 with TRBJ1-2; D might be TRBD1 (5 bases). Germline V lookup: CDR1 SGHRS, CDR2 YFSETQ. This CDR3 contains 15 residues. Trimming pared 4 bases from V and 3 bases from J, leaving 16 bases between. The chain's CDR3 is CASSIERDGYYGYTF. The CDR3 bases are TGCGCCAGCAGCATCGAACGGGACGGGTACTATGGCTACACCTTC.

This clone appeared once. The rearrangement uses TRBV4-1 and TRBJ1-5; no reliable D call. Germline V gene sequence: CDR1 MGHRA, CDR2 YSYEKL. This CDR3 contains 13 residues. Trimming removed 1 base at V and 9 bases at J, with 10 bases between. The CDR3 region is CASSQVGSSPQHF. Here the CDR3 DNA reads TGCGCCAGCAGCCAAGTGGGGTCCTCGCCCCAGCATTTT.